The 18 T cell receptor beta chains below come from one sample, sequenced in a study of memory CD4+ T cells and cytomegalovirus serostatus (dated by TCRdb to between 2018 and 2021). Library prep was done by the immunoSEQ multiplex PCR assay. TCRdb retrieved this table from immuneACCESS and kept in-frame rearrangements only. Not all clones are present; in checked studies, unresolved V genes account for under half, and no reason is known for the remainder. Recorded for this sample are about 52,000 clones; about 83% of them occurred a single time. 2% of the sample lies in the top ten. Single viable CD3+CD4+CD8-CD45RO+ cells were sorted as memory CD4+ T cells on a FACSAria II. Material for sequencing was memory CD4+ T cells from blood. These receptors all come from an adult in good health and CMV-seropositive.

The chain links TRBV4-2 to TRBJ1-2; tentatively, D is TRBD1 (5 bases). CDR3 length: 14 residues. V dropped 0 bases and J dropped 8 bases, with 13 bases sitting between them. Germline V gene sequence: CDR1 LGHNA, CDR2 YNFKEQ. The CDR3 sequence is CASSQEQALRGYTF. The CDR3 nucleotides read TGTGCCAGCAGCCAAGAACAGGCGTTAAGGGGCTACACCTTC.

The CDR3 loop reads CASSPQGSGYEQYF. CDR3 sequence (DNA): TGTGCCAGCAGCCCACAGGGGTCGGGGTACGAGCAGTACTTC. The chain joins TRBV2 to TRBJ2-7; TRBD1 agrees at 7 bases. The CDR3 has 14 residues. Germline lookup yields CDR1 SNHLY and CDR2 FYNNEI. Germline trimming cut 6 bases from V and 4 bases from J; bases unmatched to any gene: 9.

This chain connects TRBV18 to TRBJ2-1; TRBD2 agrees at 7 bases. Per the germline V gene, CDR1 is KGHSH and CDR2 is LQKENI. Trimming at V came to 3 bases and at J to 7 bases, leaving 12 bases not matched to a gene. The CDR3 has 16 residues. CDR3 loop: CASSPPGTQAGNEQFF. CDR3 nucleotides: TGTGCCAGCTCACCCCCCGGGACTCAAGCGGGGAATGAGCAGTTCTTC.

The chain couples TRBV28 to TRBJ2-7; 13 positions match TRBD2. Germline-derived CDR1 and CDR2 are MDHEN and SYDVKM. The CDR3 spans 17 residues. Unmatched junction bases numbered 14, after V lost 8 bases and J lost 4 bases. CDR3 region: CASRSNPGLAGLYEQYF. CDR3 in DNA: TGTGCCAGCCGATCAAATCCGGGACTAGCGGGGTTATACGAGCAGTACTTC.

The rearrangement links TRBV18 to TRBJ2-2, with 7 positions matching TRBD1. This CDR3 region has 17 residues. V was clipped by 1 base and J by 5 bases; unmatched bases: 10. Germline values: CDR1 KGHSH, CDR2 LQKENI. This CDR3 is CASSPRQQGWRTGELFF. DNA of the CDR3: TGTGCCAGCTCACCACGACAACAGGGGTGGCGGACCGGGGAGCTGTTTTTT.

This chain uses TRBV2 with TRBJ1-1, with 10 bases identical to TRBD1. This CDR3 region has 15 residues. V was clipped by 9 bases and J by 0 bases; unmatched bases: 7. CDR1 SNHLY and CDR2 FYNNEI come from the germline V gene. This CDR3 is CARIGQGVMNTEAFF. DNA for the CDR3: TGTGCCAGAATAGGACAGGGGGTCATGAACACTGAAGCTTTCTTT. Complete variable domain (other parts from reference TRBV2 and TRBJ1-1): EPEVTQTPSHQVTQMGQEVILRCVPISNHLYFYWYRQILGQKVEFLVSFYNNEISEKSEIFDDQFSVERPDGSNFTLKIRSTKLEDSAMYFCARIGQGVMNTEAFFGQGTRLTVV.

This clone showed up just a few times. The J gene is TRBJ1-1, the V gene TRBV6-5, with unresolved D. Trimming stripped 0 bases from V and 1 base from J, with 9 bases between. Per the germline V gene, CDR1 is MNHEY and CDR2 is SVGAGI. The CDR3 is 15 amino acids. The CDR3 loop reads CASSYSLLRNTEAFF. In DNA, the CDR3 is TGTGCCAGCAGTTACTCCCTCCTTAGGAACACTGAAGCTTTCTTT.

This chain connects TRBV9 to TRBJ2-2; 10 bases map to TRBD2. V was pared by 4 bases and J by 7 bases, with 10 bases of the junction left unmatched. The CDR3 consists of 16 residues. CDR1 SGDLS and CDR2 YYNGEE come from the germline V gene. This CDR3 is CASSSRLAGAGGELFF. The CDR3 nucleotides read TGTGCCAGCAGCTCCCGCCTAGCGGGGGCTGGCGGGGAGCTGTTTTTT.

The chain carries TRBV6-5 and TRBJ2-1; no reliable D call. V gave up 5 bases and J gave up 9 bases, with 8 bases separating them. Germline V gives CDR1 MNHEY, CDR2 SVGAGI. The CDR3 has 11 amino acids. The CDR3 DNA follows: TGTGCCAGCAGTGACCCGCGTGAGCAGTTCTTC. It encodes CASSDPREQFF.

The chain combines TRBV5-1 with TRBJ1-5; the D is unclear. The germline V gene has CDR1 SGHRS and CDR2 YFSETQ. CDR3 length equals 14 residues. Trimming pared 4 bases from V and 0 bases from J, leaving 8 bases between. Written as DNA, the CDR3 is TGCGCCAGCAGCGTCGGGCCTAGCAATCAGCCCCAGCATTTT. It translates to CASSVGPSNQPQHF.

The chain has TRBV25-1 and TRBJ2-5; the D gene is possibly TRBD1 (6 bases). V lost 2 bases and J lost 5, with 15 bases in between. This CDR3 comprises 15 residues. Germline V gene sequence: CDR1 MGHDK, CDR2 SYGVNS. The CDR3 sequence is CASSEGWHTGETQYF. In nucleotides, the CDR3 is TGTGCCAGCAGTGAAGGATGGCACACAGGGGAGACCCAGTACTTC. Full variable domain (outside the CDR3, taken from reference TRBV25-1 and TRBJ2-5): EADIYQTPRYLVIGTGKKITLECSQTMGHDKMYWYQQDPGMELHLIHYSYGVNSTEKGDLSSESTVSRIRTEHFPLTLESARPSHTSQYLCASSEGWHTGETQYFGPGTRLLVL.

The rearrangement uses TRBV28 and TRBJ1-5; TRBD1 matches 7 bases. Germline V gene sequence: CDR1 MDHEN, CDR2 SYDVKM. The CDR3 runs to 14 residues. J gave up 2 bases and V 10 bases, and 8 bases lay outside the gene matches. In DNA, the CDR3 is TGTGCCACCAGGGGGGGGCTTGGCAATCAGCCCCAGCATTTT. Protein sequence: CATRGGLGNQPQHF.

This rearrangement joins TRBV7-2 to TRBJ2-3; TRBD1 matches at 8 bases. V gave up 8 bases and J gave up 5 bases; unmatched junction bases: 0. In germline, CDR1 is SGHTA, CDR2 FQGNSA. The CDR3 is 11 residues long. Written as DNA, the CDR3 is TGTGCCAGCGGACAGGGAGATACGCAGTATTTT. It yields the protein CASGQGDTQYF.

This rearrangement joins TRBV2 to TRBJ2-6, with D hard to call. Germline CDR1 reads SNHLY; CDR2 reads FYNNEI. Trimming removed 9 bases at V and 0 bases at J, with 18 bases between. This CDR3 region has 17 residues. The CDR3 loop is CASNRPYGDSGANVLTF. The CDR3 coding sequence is TGTGCCAGTAACCGACCGTATGGGGACTCTGGGGCCAACGTCCTGACTTTC.

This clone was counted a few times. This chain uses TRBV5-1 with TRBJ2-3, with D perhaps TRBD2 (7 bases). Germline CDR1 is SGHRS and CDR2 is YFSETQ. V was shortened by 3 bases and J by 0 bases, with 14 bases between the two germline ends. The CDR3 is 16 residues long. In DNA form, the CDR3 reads TGCGCCAGCAGCTGGTCGGCGGGGGCTAGCACAGATACGCAGTATTTT. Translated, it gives CASSWSAGASTDTQYF.

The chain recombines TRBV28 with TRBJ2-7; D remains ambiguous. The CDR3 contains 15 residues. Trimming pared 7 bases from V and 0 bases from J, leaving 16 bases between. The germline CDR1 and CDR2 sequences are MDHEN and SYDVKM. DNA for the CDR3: TGTGCCAGCACCCAATCTATCAGGAGCTCCTACGAGCAGTACTTC. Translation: CASTQSIRSSYEQYF.

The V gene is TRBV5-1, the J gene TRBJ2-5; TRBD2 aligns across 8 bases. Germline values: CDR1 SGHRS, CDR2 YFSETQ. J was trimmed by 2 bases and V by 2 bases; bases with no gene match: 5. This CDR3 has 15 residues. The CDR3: CASSFTSGAQETQYF. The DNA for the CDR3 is TGCGCCAGCAGCTTCACTAGCGGAGCACAAGAGACCCAGTACTTC.

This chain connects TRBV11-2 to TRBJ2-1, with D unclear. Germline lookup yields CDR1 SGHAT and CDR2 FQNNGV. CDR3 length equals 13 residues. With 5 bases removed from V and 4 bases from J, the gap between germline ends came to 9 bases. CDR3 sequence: CASSNRLYNEQFF. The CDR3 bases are TGTGCCAGCAGCAATCGGCTGTACAATGAGCAGTTCTTC.